The 9 T cell receptor beta chains presented below share a single source sample, sequenced in a study of beta chain features in type 1 diabetes. Antigens for these TCRs are unknown. The study's findings and limits: Among all four CD4+ subsets, Type 1 diabetes patients had TCRB CDR3s that were moderately but significantly shorter.

The whole isolated RNA underwent reverse transcription, so sequencing captured expressed TCRB transcripts. Libraries were prepared by immunoSEQ multiplex PCR; TCRdb keeps only in-frame clonotypes and omits some of them. This table has under 200,000 clones, 10% to 13% appearing once. Sequencing input: central memory CD4+ T cells from blood. The receptors were sampled from a man aged 30 to 45 with type 1 diabetes.

This clone was seen more than once but under ten times. The chain employs TRBV4-2 and TRBJ2-1, with D unresolved. V was trimmed by 0 bases and J by 2 bases, leaving 5 bases between them. The germline gives CDR1 LGHNA, CDR2 YNFKEQ. This CDR3 spans 14 amino acids. The CDR3 here is CASSQDRAYNEQFF. In nucleotides, the CDR3 is TGTGCCAGCAGCCAAGACCGGGCCTACAATGAGCAGTTCTTC.

The chain couples TRBV5-6 to TRBJ2-5; unclear D gene. The V end was cut by 0 bases, the J end by 2 bases, with 8 bases between. The CDR3 length is 14 residues. In germline, CDR1 is SGHDT, CDR2 YYEEEE. The CDR3 loop is CASSLVQTQETQYF. The CDR3 region has the DNA TGTGCCAGCAGCTTGGTACAGACACAAGAGACCCAGTACTTC.

This clone occurred many times. Distinct nucleotide sequences in the sample also encode this CDR3. The rearrangement uses TRBV5-1 and TRBJ2-1; 11 positions match TRBD2. Germline assignment: CDR1 SGHRS and CDR2 YFSETQ. This CDR3 spans 15 amino acids. J lost 6 bases, V lost 0 bases, and 2 bases had no gene match. The CDR3 sequence is CASSLVLAGANEQFF. The CDR3 DNA sequence: TGCGCCAGCAGCTTGGTACTAGCGGGAGCCAATGAGCAGTTCTTC.

This clone was seen more than once but under ten times. In nucleotides, the CDR3 is TGCGCCAGCAGCTTTATGGGACAGGGGTTCGACGAGCAGTACTTC. This encodes CASSFMGQGFDEQYF. V gene TRBV5-1 combines with J gene TRBJ2-7; 10 nucleotides align to TRBD1. With V trimmed by 2 bases and J by 5 bases, 7 bases remained unmatched. The CDR3 extends over 15 amino acids. The germline V gene encodes CDR1 SGHRS and CDR2 YFSETQ.

This clone was observed a handful of times. The CDR3 loop reads CASSLWDRVGLGTEAFF. CDR3 nucleotides: TGTGCCAGTAGCCTGTGGGATAGAGTGGGGCTTGGCACTGAAGCTTTCTTT. V is TRBV19 and J is TRBJ1-1; D is possibly TRBD1 (5 bases). There are 17 residues in the CDR3. V was shortened by 6 bases and J by 4 bases, with 24 bases between the two germline ends. The germline V gene has CDR1 LNHDA and CDR2 SQIVND (reference sequence).

This clone was counted many times. The identical CDR3 is also encoded by other nucleotide sequences in the sample. The rearrangement joins TRBV30 to TRBJ2-1; D may be TRBD1 (6 bases). V was trimmed by 0 bases and J by 6 bases, leaving 6 bases between them. This CDR3 is 12 amino acids long. Germline V gene data show CDR1 as GTSNPN and CDR2 as SVGIG (reference sequence). Here the CDR3 DNA reads TGTGCCTGGAGTGTACAGGGCAATGAGCAGTTCTTC. This gives the protein CAWSVQGNEQFF.

The chain carries TRBV2 and TRBJ1-4; D gene uncertain. Trimming removed 4 bases at V and 7 bases at J, with 10 bases between. CDR3 length: 13 residues. Looked up from germline, CDR1 is SNHLY and CDR2 is FYNNEI. In nucleotides, the CDR3 is TGTGCCAGCAGTGCCCGCCGAGGTGAAAAACTGTTTTTT. Translating gives CASSARRGEKLFF. Filled out from reference TRBV2 and TRBJ1-4, the complete variable domain reads EPEVTQTPSHQVTQMGQEVILRCVPISNHLYFYWYRQILGQKVEFLVSFYNNEISEKSEIFDDQFSVERPDGSNFTLKIRSTKLEDSAMYFCASSARRGEKLFFGSGTQLSVL.

This clone was observed a few times. CDR3 DNA: TGTGCCTTGACGGACGGGGTGAGGGAGCAGTTCTTC. Translating it yields CALTDGVREQFF. This chain joins TRBV28 and TRBJ2-1; TRBD2 might be the D (5 bases). This CDR3 has 12 amino acids. Trimming took 11 bases from V and 10 from J, leaving 18 bases between them. Germline lookup yields CDR1 MDHEN and CDR2 SYDVKM.

V and J are TRBV19 and TRBJ2-7, with 16 nucleotides matching TRBD2. This CDR3 has 15 residues. Germline V lookup: CDR1 LNHDA, CDR2 SQIVND (reference sequence). Trimming at V came to 10 bases and at J to 2 bases, leaving 5 bases not matched to a gene. The DNA of the CDR3 is TGTGCCACCGCGGGACTAGCGGGAGGGACCTACGAGCAGTACTTC. Encoded protein: CATAGLAGGTYEQYF.